These T cell receptor beta chains were read from a single sample in a study of blood T cell repertoires in COVID-19. The protocol was immunoSEQ multiplex PCR, while the TCRdb copy is restricted to in-frame clones and leaves out a portion. This sample carries about 150,000 clones, roughly 90% of them seen once, and the ten largest clones take approximately 0.5%. The sample was peripheral blood. These receptors originate from a man between 45 and 60 years old with acute or convalescent COVID-19. Both conserved end residues are part of each CDR3. Part of the rows lack a size; the others show once, few, many or a class for expanded clones.

abundance	v_gene	j_gene	CDR3aa
-	TRBV19	TRBJ2-1	CASSPEGQGVDEQFF
-	TRBV5-8	TRBJ1-2	CASSLGGDYGYTF
-	TRBV4-3	TRBJ2-5	CASSQEQGRKETQYF
-	TRBV10-1	TRBJ2-7	CASSVGGNPREQYF
-	TRBV3-1/TRBV3-2	TRBJ1-1	CASSPSGIPVHTEAFF
-	TRBV9	TRBJ1-4	CASSVAQGATNEKLFF
once	TRBV7-9	TRBJ2-1	CASRQIRGANEQFF
-	TRBV27	TRBJ1-1	CASSLTANTEAFF
-	TRBV5-5	TRBJ2-7	CASSPRPGQGNEQYF
-	TRBV2	TRBJ1-5	CASSEALGQGSPQHF
-	TRBV7-6	TRBJ1-2	CASSARTDGPQSNYGYTF
once	TRBV4-1	TRBJ2-1	CASSQVQAGGYEQFF
-	TRBV19	TRBJ2-1	CASSPGTGSSYNEQFF
-	TRBV28	TRBJ2-1	CASSLWASGSVNEQFF
-	TRBV6-2/TRBV6-3	TRBJ2-7	CASSQSPDLQYF
-	TRBV19	TRBJ2-3	CASSIMAGDTQYF
-	TRBV19	TRBJ2-2	CASSRQAGANTGELFF